The 20 T cell receptor beta chains given below trace back to one sample, sequenced in a study of OX40 agonist ivuxolimab in advanced cancers. Data came from immunoSEQ multiplex PCR; TCRdb stores just in-frame clones and leaves some out. The sample holds about 100,000 clones; approximately 90% are singletons and the top ten take 0.5% to 0.65%. This specimen was CD4+ or CD8+ T cells sorted from blood, taken in a trial of the OX40 agonist ivuxolimab. Receptors originate from an adult with an advanced solid tumor such as melanoma, head and neck, liver or kidney cancer.

This clone was detected only once. The chain has TRBV2 and TRBJ2-3; D not resolved. Germline V gene sequence: CDR1 SNHLY, CDR2 FYNNEI. V was trimmed by 0 bases and J by 2 bases, leaving 6 bases between them. CDR3 length: 14 amino acids. This chain's CDR3 is CASSEASYTDTQYF. The CDR3 DNA sequence: TGTGCCAGCAGTGAAGCAAGCTACACAGATACGCAGTATTTT.

The rearrangement links TRBV5-6 to TRBJ2-6; 10 nucleotides align to TRBD2. V dropped 4 bases and J dropped 0; count of bases not matched to a gene: 7. The CDR3 covers 18 residues. Germline V gives CDR1 SGHDT, CDR2 YYEEEE. The CDR3 is CASSIFLAGASGANVLTF. The CDR3 DNA follows: TGTGCCAGCAGCATCTTTCTAGCGGGGGCCTCTGGGGCCAACGTCCTGACTTTC.

The rearrangement uses TRBV18 and TRBJ1-1; D may be TRBD1 (6 bases). Germline V gene lookup returns CDR1 KGHSH and CDR2 LQKENI. There are 14 residues in the CDR3. Trimming took 4 bases from V and 0 from J, leaving 9 bases between them. For the CDR3, the DNA is TGTGCCAGCTCACAAGGACAGTTGAACACTGAAGCTTTCTTT. Translating it yields CASSQGQLNTEAFF.

The genes are TRBV6-6 and TRBJ2-7; 10 bases fit TRBD2. This CDR3 is built from 12 residues. The ends lost 4 bases at V and 13 bases at J; junction bases unmatched: 7. Germline CDR1 reads MNHNY; CDR2 reads SVGAGI (reference sequence). Here the CDR3 DNA reads TGTGCCAGCAGTTCCGGGACTAGCGCGCACTACTTC. It encodes CASSSGTSAHYF.

V and J are TRBV7-2 and TRBJ2-1; 15 nucleotides align to TRBD2. The CDR3 has 18 amino acids. V lost 7 bases to trimming and J lost 0 bases; unmatched junction nucleotides: 7. Germline V gene data show CDR1 as SGHTA and CDR2 as FQGNSA. CDR3 sequence reads: CASTGTSGRPSSYNEQFF. CDR3 DNA: TGTGCCAGCACCGGGACTAGCGGGAGGCCCAGCTCCTACAATGAGCAGTTCTTC.

This sequence joins TRBV7-2 and TRBJ2-7; D gene uncertain. Germline-derived CDR1 and CDR2 are SGHTA and FQGNSA. The CDR3 is made up of 12 amino acids. Trimming stripped 3 bases from V and 6 bases from J, with 9 bases between. In DNA form, the CDR3 reads TGTGCCAGCAGCTTTGCCCTCTCCGAGCAGTACTTC. The encoded protein is CASSFALSEQYF.

V is TRBV28 and J is TRBJ2-7; D is perhaps TRBD2 (7 bases). The germline V gene has CDR1 MDHEN and CDR2 SYDVKM. Trimming removed 6 bases from V and 6 bases from J, with 24 bases in between. The CDR3 runs 16 residues. CDR3 amino acids: CASSGGLADVLGEQYF. CDR3 nucleotide sequence: TGTGCCAGCAGCGGGGGCCTAGCGGACGTTCTAGGCGAGCAGTACTTC.

This clone was observed a single time. The V call is TRBV20-1, the J call TRBJ2-5; a possible D gene is TRBD2 (5 bases). Germline-derived CDR1 and CDR2 are DFQATT and SNEGSKA (reference sequence). The ends were cut back, 3 bases at V and 7 bases at J, with 9 bases in the middle. This CDR3 contains 11 residues. CDR3: CSARRERTQYF. In nucleotides, the CDR3 is TGCAGTGCTAGGAGGGAGCGGACCCAGTACTTC.

The V gene is TRBV7-6, the J gene TRBJ2-3; D is perhaps TRBD1 or TRBD2 (5 bases each). CDR3 length equals 17 residues. The germline CDR1 and CDR2 sequences are SGHVS and FNYEAQ. V was shortened by 3 bases and J by 0 bases, with 16 bases between the two germline ends. The CDR3 region has the DNA TGTGCCAGCAGCTTCGGGACGGCGCGAGGGAGCACAGATACGCAGTATTTT. It yields the protein CASSFGTARGSTDTQYF.

The chain carries TRBV5-4 and TRBJ2-2; 10 positions match TRBD2. Trimming took 7 bases from V and 5 from J; bases not matched to a gene: 8. Germline values: CDR1 SGHNT, CDR2 YYREEE (reference sequence). The CDR3 spans 15 residues. In DNA form, the CDR3 reads TGTGCCAGCGTGGCTAGCGGGAGTATAACCGGGGAGCTGTTTTTT. It codes for CASVASGSITGELFF.

J is TRBJ2-2 and V is TRBV6-1; 7 bases line up with TRBD2. V was clipped by 2 bases and J by 3 bases; unmatched bases: 6. This CDR3 is 16 amino acids long. In germline, CDR1 is MNHNS, CDR2 SASEGT. The CDR3 spells CASSERGGSDTGELFF. In DNA, the CDR3 is TGTGCCAGCAGTGAAAGGGGCGGGAGTGACACCGGGGAGCTGTTTTTT.

The chain recombines TRBV19 with TRBJ2-2; the match to TRBD2 covers 10 bases. V shed 5 bases, J shed 8 bases, and the junction held 8 bases outside the gene matches. In germline, CDR1 is LNHDA, CDR2 SQIVND (reference sequence). The CDR3 has 15 amino acids. The CDR3 coding sequence is TGTGCCAGTAGTGTTCGCCTAGCGGGAGTTGGGGAGCTGTTTTTT. This translates into CASSVRLAGVGELFF.

This chain joins TRBV29-1 and TRBJ2-5, with TRBD1 identical over 7 bases. CDR3 length equals 13 residues. Germline CDR1 is SQVTM and CDR2 is ANQGSEA. Trimming removed 8 bases from V and 5 bases from J; junction bases left unmatched: 11. CDR3 bases: TGCAGCTCCACCGGCAGCAGGGGGGAGACCCAGTACTTC. Translation gives CSSTGSRGETQYF.

The rearrangement uses TRBV18 and TRBJ2-5; 7 positions match TRBD2. CDR1 KGHSH and CDR2 LQKENI come from the germline V gene. The V gene end was trimmed by 0 bases and the J gene end by 3 bases; junction bases not matched to a gene: 7. The CDR3 contains 16 residues. The CDR3 spells CASSPPGRELKETQYF. The CDR3 coding sequence is TGTGCCAGCTCACCACCAGGGCGGGAGCTGAAAGAGACCCAGTACTTC.

V is TRBV18 and J is TRBJ1-4, with D unclear. Trimming took off 6 bases at V and 3 bases at J, with 8 bases between the two ends. CDR1 and CDR2 from the germline V gene are KGHSH and LQKENI. The CDR3 runs to 13 residues. CDR3 loop: CASSLRPNEKLFF. As DNA, the CDR3 is TGTGCCAGCTCGCTAAGGCCTAATGAAAAACTGTTTTTT.

The gene calls are TRBV9 and TRBJ2-2; TRBD2 aligns across 13 bases. V shed 4 bases, J shed 0 bases, and the junction held 6 bases outside the gene matches. The CDR3 contains 18 residues. Germline loops: CDR1 SGDLS, CDR2 YYNGEE. In DNA form, the CDR3 reads TGTGCCAGCAGCCCTCGGACTAGCGGGAGCCCGAACACCGGGGAGCTGTTTTTT. Protein product: CASSPRTSGSPNTGELFF.

The V call is TRBV27, the J call TRBJ1-2, with unresolved D. Trimming cost V 2 bases and J 7 bases, with 14 bases left between them. Germline-derived CDR1 and CDR2 are MNHEY and SMNVEV (reference sequence). CDR3 length equals 14 residues. The DNA for the CDR3 is TGTGCCAGCAGTTTAGGTTGGTCACGGGGTGGCTACACCTTC. As protein: CASSLGWSRGGYTF.

The rearrangement links TRBV7-2 to TRBJ2-5, with D possibly being TRBD2 (5 bases). This CDR3 contains 16 residues. CDR1 is SGHTA and CDR2 is FQGNSA in the germline V gene. V shed 2 bases and J shed 4 bases, with 17 bases lying between them. For the CDR3, the DNA is TGTGCCAGCAGCTTATCCAGCGGAGTGAGGGTAGAGACCCAGTACTTC. Protein: CASSLSSGVRVETQYF.

This rearrangement joins TRBV6-6 to TRBJ2-1; D call uncertain. The CDR3 extends over 12 amino acids. CDR1 is MNHNY and CDR2 is SVGAGI in the germline V gene (reference sequence). Trimming stripped 4 bases from V and 4 bases from J, with 5 bases between. CDR3 loop: CASSSRYNEQFF. The CDR3 region has the DNA TGTGCCAGCAGTTCACGTTACAATGAGCAGTTCTTC.

V usage is TRBV18 and J usage is TRBJ2-3; unclear D gene. The ends were cut back, 3 bases at V and 5 bases at J, with 15 bases in the middle. The CDR3 sequence is 15 residues long. Germline CDR1 KGHSH, CDR2 LQKENI. CDR3 sequence: CASSPRTRKLDTQYF. CDR3 DNA: TGTGCCAGCTCACCGAGGACGAGAAAATTAGATACGCAGTATTTT.